This T cell receptor (beta chain) is drawn from a study of cytomegalovirus exposure and HLA in healthy donors. Study-level points and caveats: Sequencing probably produced one cluster of sequence variants that were highly shared. Roughly even sequencing depth across donors was the assumption behind the presence/absence analyses. HLA-A and HLA-B allele assignments for most subjects were reportedly predicted accurately using TCR beta sequences.

It was with 60 Vbeta and 13 Jbeta primers that the PCR ran. Clones were sequenced by immunoSEQ multiplex PCR, and TCRdb holds only the in-frame ones, with some missing. In the table there are 100,000 to 150,000 clones, about 70% of which are singletons. V was pared by 5 bases and J by 6 bases, with 10 bases of the junction left unmatched. The length of the CDR3 is 15 residues. CDR1 is SGHRS, CDR2 YFSETQ, per germline. Notes on this clone: Its antigen is undetermined.

Sample: PBMCs. The TCR was taken from a woman aged 40 to 50 in good health and CMV-seronegative. The chain is built from TRBV5-1 and TRBJ2-1; TRBD2 matches at 8 bases. The CDR3 reads CASSSAGGASNEQFF. DNA for the CDR3: TGCGCCAGCAGTTCCGCCGGGGGGGCGAGCAATGAGCAGTTCTTC.